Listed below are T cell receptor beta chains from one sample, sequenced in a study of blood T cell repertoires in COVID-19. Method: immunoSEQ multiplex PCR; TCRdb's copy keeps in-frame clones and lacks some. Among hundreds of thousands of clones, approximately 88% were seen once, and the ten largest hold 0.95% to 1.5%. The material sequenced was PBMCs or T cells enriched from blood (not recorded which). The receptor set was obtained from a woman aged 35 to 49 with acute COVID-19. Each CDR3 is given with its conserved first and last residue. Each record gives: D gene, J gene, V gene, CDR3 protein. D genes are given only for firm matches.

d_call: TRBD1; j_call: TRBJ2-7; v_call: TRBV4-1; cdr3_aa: CASSYRTGTDYEQYF
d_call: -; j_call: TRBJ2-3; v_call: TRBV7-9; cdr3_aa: CASSRRGTDTQYF
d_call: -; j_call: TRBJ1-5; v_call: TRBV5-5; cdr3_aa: CASSLMTVGNQPQHF
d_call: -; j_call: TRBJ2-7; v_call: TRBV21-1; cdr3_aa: CASSKGSGRATYEQYF
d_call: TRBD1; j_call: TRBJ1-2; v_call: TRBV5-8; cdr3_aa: CASSLGQGNYGYTF
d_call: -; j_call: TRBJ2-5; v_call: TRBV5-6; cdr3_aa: CASSFTGTQETQYF
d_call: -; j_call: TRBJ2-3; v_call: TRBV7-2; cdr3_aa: CASSQPAGYTDTQYF
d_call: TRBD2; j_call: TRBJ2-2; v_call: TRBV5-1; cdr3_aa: CASSLDPPGLGTGGELFF
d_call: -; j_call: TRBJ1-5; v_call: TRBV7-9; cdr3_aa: CASSLTDNQPQHF
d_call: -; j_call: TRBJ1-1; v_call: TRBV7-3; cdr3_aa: CASSKGREGTEAFF
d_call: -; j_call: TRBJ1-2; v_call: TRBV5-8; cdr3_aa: CASSLARDTSDGYTF
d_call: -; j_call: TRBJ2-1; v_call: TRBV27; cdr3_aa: CASSLLLSSSYNEQFF
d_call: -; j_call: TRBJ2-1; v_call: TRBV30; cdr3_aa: CAWSVQKRVFNNEQFF
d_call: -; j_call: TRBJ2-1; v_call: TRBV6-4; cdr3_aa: CASSPGFEGEQFF
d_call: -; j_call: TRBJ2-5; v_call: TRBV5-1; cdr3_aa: CASSLLWGVGETQYF
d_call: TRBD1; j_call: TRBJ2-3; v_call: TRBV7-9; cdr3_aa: CASSLKRFLGQGRSDTQYF
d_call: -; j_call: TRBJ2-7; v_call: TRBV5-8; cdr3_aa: CASSFGGRGYF
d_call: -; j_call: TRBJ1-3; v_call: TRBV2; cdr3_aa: CASMAAGNTIYF
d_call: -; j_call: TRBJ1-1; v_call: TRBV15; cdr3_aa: CATSRLGSVNTEAFF
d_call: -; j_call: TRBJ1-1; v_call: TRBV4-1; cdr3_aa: CASSQGRGAFF
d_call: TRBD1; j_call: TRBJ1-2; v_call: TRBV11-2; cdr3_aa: CASSLEVTGGYGYTF
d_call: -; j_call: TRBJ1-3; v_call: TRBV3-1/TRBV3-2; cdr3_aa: CASSPGNTIYF
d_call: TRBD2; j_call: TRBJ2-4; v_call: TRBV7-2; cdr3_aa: CASSTLAGLAKNIQYF